This T cell receptor beta chain was profiled in a study of CD8 T cells in ankylosing spondylitis. Study outcomes and limitations: Seemingly distinctive of ankylosing spondylitis blood was a TCR beta motif formed by eight highly homologous variants.

Concerning this clonotype itself: The target antigen is unknown.

CDR1 and CDR2 (germline): SGDLS, YYNGEE. Trimming took 3 bases from V and 1 from J, leaving 13 bases between them. The length of the CDR3 is 15 residues. MiXCR was run by TCRdb on the 5' RACE reads, yielding one entry per CDR3 protein. Of some 240,000 distinct CDR3 sequences listed, around 6.6% were seen once; the top ten hold approximately 15%. This TCR came from a male donor with ankylosing spondylitis. Material for sequencing was blood, either unsorted or a sorted T cell fraction (not recorded which). This sequence joins TRBV9 and TRBJ1-1, with unresolved D. Here the CDR3 DNA reads TGTGCCAGCAGCGCCCTGGAGGGATCGAACACTGAAGCTTTCTTT. Amino acid sequence: CASSALEGSNTEAFF.